This is a list of T cell receptor beta chains from one sample in a study of blood T cell repertoires in COVID-19. TCRdb's copy holds only in-frame clones and misses some; the assay was immunoSEQ multiplex PCR. The sample has fewer than 300,000 clones, approximately 89% seen once. The sequenced sample consisted of peripheral blood. These receptors were obtained from a woman aged 30 to 39 with COVID-19, enrolled during active disease. The CDR3 runs from the conserved cysteine through the conserved F or W. A D gene is named only where the DNA matches it firmly. Only some rows state a clone size, as once, few, many or a class for expanded clones.

TRBJ2-3 | TRBD1 | TRBV5-4 | . | CASQQRTGEDTQYF | TGTGCCAGCCAGCAGCGAACAGGGGAGGATACGCAGTATTTT
TRBJ1-2 | TRBD1 | TRBV3-1/TRBV3-2 | . | CASSQEGRGFANYGYTF | TGTGCCAGCAGCCAAGAAGGCAGGGGGTTCGCTAACTATGGCTACACCTTC
TRBJ1-1 | TRBD1 | TRBV3-1/TRBV3-2 | . | CASSHGGQGLNTEAFF | TGTGCCAGCAGTCATGGCGGACAGGGGTTGAACACTGAAGCTTTCTTT
TRBJ2-7 | TRBD2 | TRBV19 | . | CASSMLGLAGSYEQYF | TGTGCCAGTAGTATGTTGGGACTAGCGGGATCCTACGAGCAGTACTTC
TRBJ2-1 | TRBD2 | TRBV19 | . | CASNGMREFNEQFF | TGTGCCAGTAACGGGATGCGGGAGTTCAATGAGCAGTTCTTC
TRBJ1-1 | . | TRBV12-3/TRBV12-4 | once | CASSPTVNTEAFF | TGTGCCAGCAGTCCCACAGTGAACACTGAAGCTTTCTTT
TRBJ2-7 | TRBD1 | TRBV7-9 | . | CASSLVLLGQGAYEQYF | TGTGCCAGCAGCTTAGTTCTTTTGGGACAGGGAGCCTACGAGCAGTACTTC
TRBJ1-4 | TRBD1 | TRBV7-9 | . | CASSPGTGGADEKLFF | TGTGCCAGCAGCCCCGGGACAGGGGGCGCCGATGAAAAACTGTTTTTT
TRBJ2-5 | . | TRBV30 | once | CAWSGGLQETQYF | TGTGCCTGGAGTGGTGGACTGCAAGAGACCCAGTACTTC
TRBJ2-5 | TRBD1 | TRBV24-1 | few | CATRQGAGETQYF | TGTGCCACCAGACAGGGGGCGGGAGAGACCCAGTACTTC
TRBJ1-1 | . | TRBV10-3 | . | CAISESTGRTEAFF | TGTGCCATCAGTGAGTCGACGGGAAGGACTGAAGCTTTCTTT
TRBJ2-1 | TRBD2 | TRBV4-1 | . | CASSHASGLNEQFF | TGCGCCAGCAGCCATGCTAGCGGACTCAATGAGCAGTTCTTC
TRBJ1-3 | . | TRBV12-5 | . | CASGLVRSGSDYRSGSGNTIYF | TGTGCTAGTGGTTTGGTAAGGTCCGGGTCAGACTATAGGTCGGGTTCTGGAAACACCATATATTTT
TRBJ1-1 | . | TRBV14 | . | CASSLALMNTEAFF | TGTGCCAGCAGCCTCGCGTTGATGAACACTGAAGCTTTCTTT
TRBJ2-7 | TRBD2 | TRBV9 | . | CASSPGTSGTRQYF | TGTGCCAGCAGCCCCGGGACTAGCGGGACACGGCAGTACTTC
TRBJ1-1 | TRBD1 | TRBV5-1 | . | CASSSRGSGTGQARHTEAFF | TGCGCCAGCAGCTCGCGGGGTTCCGGGACAGGGCAAGCGCGGCACACTGAAGCTTTCTTT
TRBJ1-2 | . | TRBV9 | . | CASSVQGNYGYTF | TGTGCCAGCAGCGTCCAGGGGAACTATGGCTACACCTTC
TRBJ2-2 | . | TRBV11-3 | once | CASSRLVSGELFF | TGTGCCAGCAGCCGATTAGTGTCCGGGGAGCTGTTTTTT
TRBJ2-2 | TRBD2 | TRBV5-1 | . | CASSAGTSGRPGELFF | TGCGCCAGCAGCGCCGGGACTAGCGGGAGACCCGGGGAGCTGTTTTTT
TRBJ2-3 | . | TRBV10-3 | . | CAISQDSVRADTQYF | TGTGCCATCAGTCAAGATAGCGTGAGGGCAGATACGCAGTATTTT
TRBJ2-2 | TRBD1 | TRBV2 | . | CASRSGTANTGELFF | TGTGCCAGCAGATCCGGGACAGCCAACACCGGGGAGCTGTTTTTT
TRBJ1-2 | . | TRBV11-2 | . | CASSLTGTFNYGYTF | TGTGCCAGCAGCTTAACTGGGACTTTTAACTATGGCTACACCTTC
TRBJ1-5 | . | TRBV28 | . | CASSLPTGATQPQHF | TGTGCCAGCAGTTTACCGACAGGAGCCACTCAGCCCCAGCATTTT
TRBJ1-2 | . | TRBV3-1/TRBV3-2 | once | CASSQDLNSYGYTF | TGTGCCAGCAGCCAAGATCTGAACAGCTATGGCTACACCTTC
TRBJ1-1 | TRBD1 | TRBV27 | . | CASSLRQGNTEAFF | TGTGCCAGCAGTTTGAGACAGGGGAACACTGAAGCTTTCTTT
TRBJ1-4 | TRBD1 | TRBV28 | . | CASSRDRGGESKLFF | TGTGCCAGCAGCCGGGACAGGGGAGGGGAGTCGAAACTGTTTTTT
TRBJ2-1 | . | TRBV6-2/TRBV6-3 | . | CASSSMTESYNEQFF | TGTGCCAGCAGTTCAATGACAGAATCCTACAATGAGCAGTTCTTC
TRBJ2-7 | TRBD1 | TRBV27 | . | CASSLAGGRDEQYF | TGTGCCAGCAGCCTGGCAGGGGGTAGGGACGAGCAGTACTTC
TRBJ2-1 | TRBD2 | TRBV19 | . | CASNRGGLNEQFF | TGTGCCAGTAACCGGGGGGGCCTCAATGAGCAGTTCTTC
TRBJ1-5 | . | TRBV19 | . | CASSATQGSNQPQHF | TGTGCCAGTAGTGCAACCCAGGGGAGCAATCAGCCCCAGCATTTT
TRBJ2-5 | . | TRBV5-4 | . | CASSFGGLETQYF | TGTGCCAGCAGCTTTGGAGGGTTGGAGACCCAGTACTTC